The 18 T cell receptor beta chains below were found in one sample sequenced in a study of T cells in localized non-small cell lung cancer. Repertoires were generated with immunoSEQ multiplex PCR, while TCRdb's copy carries only in-frame clones and drops some. Of 40,000 or so clones in the sample, about 86% are singletons; the top ten hold about 6%. The material sequenced was peripheral blood, taken before any cancer treatment. Every receptor here comes from a man between 40 and 75 years old with stage I lung adenocarcinoma.

The chain has TRBV11-3 and TRBJ2-2; 9 nucleotides align to TRBD1. This CDR3 is 15 amino acids long. Germline CDR1 reads SGHNT; CDR2 reads YENEEA. V lost 5 bases to trimming and J lost 6 bases; unmatched junction nucleotides: 7. The CDR3, as DNA: TGTGCCAGCAGCGGTGGGACAGGGAATGCCGGGGAGCTGTTTTTT. Its protein product is CASSGGTGNAGELFF.

The V and J genes are TRBV5-1 and TRBJ2-3; 7 positions agree with TRBD2. CDR1 SGHRS and CDR2 YFSETQ come from the germline V gene. This CDR3 contains 14 residues. Trimming at V came to 0 bases and at J to 4 bases, leaving 2 bases not matched to a gene. CDR3 residues: CASSLVAGADTQYF. The CDR3 DNA follows: TGCGCCAGCAGCTTGGTTGCGGGAGCAGATACGCAGTATTTT.

This chain uses TRBV23-1 with TRBJ1-2, with no clear D. TRBV23-1 is placed among ORFs of uncertain function. V lost 6 bases, J lost 7 bases, and 18 bases lay in between. This CDR3 is built from 14 residues. As DNA, the CDR3 is TGCGCCAGCAGCCCAACGCCCGGGATTGCTGGCTACACCTTC. Translated: CASSPTPGIAGYTF.

The chain carries TRBV9 and TRBJ2-3, with TRBD2 matching over 8 bases. CDR3 length: 17 residues. J was trimmed by 3 bases and V by 3 bases; bases with no gene match: 12. Germline lookup yields CDR1 SGDLS and CDR2 YYNGEE. For the CDR3, the DNA is TGTGCCAGCAGCGACCCGGGGAGCGGGAGTTGGACAGATACGCAGTATTTT. It is translated as CASSDPGSGSWTDTQYF.

This clone has more than one count but fewer than ten. The rearrangement links TRBV5-8 to TRBJ2-2; 10 bases are a match to TRBD2. With V trimmed by 4 bases and J by 4 bases, 4 bases remained unmatched. Germline V gives CDR1 SGHTS, CDR2 YDEGEE. This CDR3 is built from 15 residues. The CDR3 region is CASSIWTSGTGELFF. The CDR3 DNA sequence: TGTGCCAGCAGCATCTGGACTAGCGGCACCGGGGAGCTGTTTTTT.

V and J are TRBV25-1 and TRBJ1-2; possibly TRBD1 for D (6 bases). This CDR3 is 15 amino acids long. Germline V gene data show CDR1 as MGHDK and CDR2 as SYGVNS. Trimming cost V 1 base and J 4 bases, with 13 bases left between them. The CDR3 loop reads CASSESNRAAYGYTF. In nucleotides, the CDR3 is TGTGCCAGCAGTGAATCCAACAGGGCCGCCTATGGCTACACCTTC.

The gene calls are TRBV7-3 and TRBJ2-2; 11 bases fit TRBD2. V shed 1 base, J shed 7 bases, and the junction held 11 bases outside the gene matches. CDR1 is SGHTA and CDR2 is FQGTGA in the germline V gene. The CDR3 spans 18 residues. The CDR3 is CASSLMGLADQIGGELFF. CDR3 DNA sequence: TGTGCCAGCAGCTTAATGGGACTAGCGGATCAGATAGGCGGGGAGCTGTTTTTT.

The chain joins TRBV28 to TRBJ2-7, with D uncertain. The CDR3 is 15 residues long. Trimming pared 3 bases from V and 2 bases from J, leaving 14 bases between. CDR1 is MDHEN and CDR2 is SYDVKM in the germline V gene. Here the CDR3 DNA reads TGTGCCAGCAGTTTTCCCTCCGACGGTCCCTACGAGCAGTACTTC. Amino acid sequence: CASSFPSDGPYEQYF.

This chain joins TRBV20-1 and TRBJ1-1, with 7 bases aligning to TRBD1. Germline V gene lookup returns CDR1 DFQATT and CDR2 SNEGSKA (reference sequence). The CDR3 runs to 11 residues. The CDR3 nucleotides are TGCCAGGGGGTCCTGAACACTGAAGCTTTCTTT. Protein product: CQGVLNTEAFF.

The chain is built from TRBV7-2 and TRBJ1-2, with D possibly being TRBD1 (5 bases). Trimming pared 4 bases from V and 5 bases from J, leaving 11 bases between. The CDR3 spans 13 residues. Germline lookup yields CDR1 SGHTA and CDR2 FQGNSA. CDR3 residues: CASSSSTVYGYTF. The CDR3 DNA reads as TGTGCCAGCAGCTCCTCGACAGTTTATGGCTACACCTTC.

This chain uses TRBV6-6 with TRBJ2-7; no clear D. V lost 5 bases and J lost 0, with 5 bases in between. The CDR3 contains 12 residues. Germline V gene data show CDR1 as MNHNY and CDR2 as SVGAGI (reference sequence). CDR3 nucleotides: TGTGCCAGCAGTCCGGTCTCCTACGAGCAGTACTTC. This gives the protein CASSPVSYEQYF.

This chain links TRBV7-2 with TRBJ2-5; TRBD2 matches at 9 bases. The CDR3 has 15 residues. CDR1 SGHTA and CDR2 FQGNSA come from the germline V gene. Losses at the gene ends were 8 bases for V and 5 bases for J; bases not matched to a gene: 12. DNA of the CDR3: TGTGCCAGCCGACGGGGCGGGAGGGGCAGTGAGACCCAGTACTTC. Amino acid sequence: CASRRGGRGSETQYF.

The rearrangement links TRBV7-8 to TRBJ1-1; no clear D gene. V was trimmed by 5 bases and J by 6 bases, leaving 13 bases between them. CDR3 length: 13 amino acids. From germline, CDR1 is SGHVS and CDR2 FQNEAQ. The CDR3 DNA reads TGTGCCAGCAGCAACGACCTTGCCGCTGAAGCTTTCTTT. Its translation: CASSNDLAAEAFF.

V gene TRBV15 combines with J gene TRBJ2-1, with 11 bases lining up with TRBD2. Germline values: CDR1 LNHNV, CDR2 YYDKDF (reference sequence). The CDR3 runs 15 residues. The ends lost 0 bases at V and 7 bases at J; junction bases unmatched: 2. CDR3 amino acids: CATSRELAGVNEQFF. CDR3 coding DNA: TGTGCCACCAGCAGAGAACTAGCGGGAGTAAATGAGCAGTTCTTC.

The rearrangement links TRBV27 to TRBJ2-1; TRBD2 aligns across 7 bases. In germline, CDR1 is MNHEY, CDR2 SMNVEV (reference sequence). The ends lost 8 bases at V and 5 bases at J; junction bases unmatched: 12. This CDR3 has 15 residues. The CDR3 loop is CASGPWREGNNEQFF. The CDR3 region has the DNA TGTGCCAGCGGACCATGGAGGGAGGGGAACAATGAGCAGTTCTTC.

This clone has a single count. The chain is built from TRBV9 and TRBJ2-3; D is unclear. This CDR3 comprises 16 residues. Germline V gene data show CDR1 as SGDLS and CDR2 as YYNGEE. The V end was cut by 0 bases, the J end by 1 base, with 12 bases between. The CDR3 spells CASSVEVGLGTDTQYF. The CDR3, as DNA: TGTGCCAGCAGCGTAGAGGTGGGCCTAGGCACAGATACGCAGTATTTT. The whole variable domain, filled in from reference TRBV9 and TRBJ2-3, reads DSGVTQTPKHLITATGQRVTLRCSPRSGDLSVYWYQQSLDQGLQFLIQYYNGEERAKGNILERFSAQQFPDLHSELNLSSLELGDSALYFCASSVEVGLGTDTQYFGPGTRLTVL.

CDR3 protein: CASSQDIGGANYEQYF. CDR3 nucleotides: TGTGCCAGCAGCCAAGATATAGGAGGGGCCAACTACGAGCAGTACTTC. This sequence joins TRBV14 and TRBJ2-7; a possible D gene is TRBD2 (6 bases). CDR1 is SGHDN and CDR2 is FVKESK in the germline V gene. This CDR3 has 16 amino acids. The germline V and J ends were trimmed by 0 bases and 3 bases, with 15 bases remaining between them.

The CDR3 nucleotides are TGTGCCAGCAGCCTGAGGGTCCGGGGGGCCGGGGAGCTGTTTTTT. The encoded protein is CASSLRVRGAGELFF. V and J are TRBV11-1 and TRBJ2-2, with 7 bases identical to TRBD2. The CDR3 contains 15 residues. From germline, CDR1 is SGHAT and CDR2 FQDESV (reference sequence). Losses at the gene ends were 5 bases for V and 6 bases for J; bases not matched to a gene: 9.